One and the same sample provided the 4 T cell receptor beta chains below, sequenced in a study of shared clonotypes between healthy human individuals. Clones were sequenced by immunoSEQ multiplex PCR, and TCRdb holds only the in-frame ones, with some missing. The data contain 2 million to 2.5 million clones, approximately 95% of them singletons. Sample: naive CD4+ T cells from PBMCs. Subset specified: CD45RA+ positively selected. The receptors come from a man younger than 35 in good health. Some clones in this sample may be carry-over from other donors' samples.

The chain recombines TRBV6-5 with TRBJ1-1; weak D call: TRBD1 (6 bases). The CDR3 covers 13 residues. Germline loops: CDR1 MNHEY, CDR2 SVGAGI. V gave up 6 bases and J gave up 4 bases, with 12 bases separating them. The CDR3 region is CASSRGGVTEAFF. The CDR3, as DNA: TGTGCCAGCAGCCGAGGGGGGGTCACTGAAGCTTTCTTT.

The rearrangement joins TRBV23-1 to TRBJ2-7; D remains ambiguous. TRBV23-1 is designated an ORF whose function remains uncertain. CDR3 length: 14 residues. Trimming removed 4 bases at V and 2 bases at J, with 12 bases between. The DNA for the CDR3 is TGCGCCAGCAGTCTTTCGCGCACCCCCTACGAGCAGTACTTC. Translating it yields CASSLSRTPYEQYF.

The V call is TRBV6-1, the J call TRBJ2-2, with 7 bases that match TRBD1. CDR3 length equals 14 residues. V lost 7 bases to trimming and J lost 1 base; unmatched junction nucleotides: 3. Germline CDR1 reads MNHNS; CDR2 reads SASEGT. The CDR3 is CASKQGQNTGELFF. The CDR3 nucleotides are TGTGCCAGCAAACAGGGGCAGAACACCGGGGAGCTGTTTTTT.

This chain uses TRBV18 with TRBJ2-7; D not certain. V lost 4 bases, J lost 4 bases, and 11 bases lay in between. Per the germline V gene, CDR1 is KGHSH and CDR2 is LQKENI. The CDR3 has 13 amino acids. This CDR3 reads CASSLGRPYEQYF. The CDR3, as DNA: TGTGCCAGCTCACTGGGCAGGCCGTACGAGCAGTACTTC.